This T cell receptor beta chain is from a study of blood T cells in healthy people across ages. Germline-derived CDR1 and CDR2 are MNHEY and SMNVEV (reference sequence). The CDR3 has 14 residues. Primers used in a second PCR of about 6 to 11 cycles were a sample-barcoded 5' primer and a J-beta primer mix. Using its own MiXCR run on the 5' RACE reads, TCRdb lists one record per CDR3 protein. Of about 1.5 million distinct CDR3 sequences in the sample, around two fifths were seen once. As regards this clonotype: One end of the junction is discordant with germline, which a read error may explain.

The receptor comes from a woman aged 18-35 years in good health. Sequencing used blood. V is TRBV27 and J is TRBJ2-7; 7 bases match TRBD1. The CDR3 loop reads CVSSRYLQGPEQYF. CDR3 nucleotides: TGTGTCAGCAGTCGATATTTACAGGGGCCCGAGCAGTACTTC.